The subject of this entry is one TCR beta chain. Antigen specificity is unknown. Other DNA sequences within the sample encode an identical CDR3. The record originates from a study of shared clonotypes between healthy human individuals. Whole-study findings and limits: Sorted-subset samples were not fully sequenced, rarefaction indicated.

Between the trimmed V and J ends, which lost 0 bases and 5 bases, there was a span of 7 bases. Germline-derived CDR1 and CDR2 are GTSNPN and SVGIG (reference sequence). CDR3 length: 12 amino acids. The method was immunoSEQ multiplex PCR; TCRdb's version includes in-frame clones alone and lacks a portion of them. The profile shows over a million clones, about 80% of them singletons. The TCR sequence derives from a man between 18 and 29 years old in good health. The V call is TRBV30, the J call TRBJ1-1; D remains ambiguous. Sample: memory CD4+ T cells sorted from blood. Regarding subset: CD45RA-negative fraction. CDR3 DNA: TGTGCCTGGAGTGTAGAAGGGACTGAAGCTTTCTTT. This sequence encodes CAWSVEGTEAFF.